Sequencing of this T cell receptor (beta chain) was carried out in a study of T cell clusters in autoimmune cytopenias (dated by TCRdb to between 2017 and 2020). Some background on the complete study: A median TRB sequencing depth of roughly 56,000 reads per sample was reached, and a median of 2,350 distinct TRB clonotypes per sample was obtained. Peripheral blood TRB and IGH repertoires were sequenced in autoimmune cytopenia patients at active disease and during treatment follow-up, alongside healthy, CLL and autoimmune hepatitis controls. The study was designed to test whether a disease-specific immune repertoire signature usable as a blood-based biomarker is carried by autoimmune cytopenia patients.

TRB rearrangements were amplified by multiplex PCR using a touch-down protocol with TRB-A and TRB-B primer pools mixed in one tube. Illumina adapters and sample indices were added to the amplicons through two consecutive PCR reactions using Phusion HS II polymerase. Amplicons were gel-purified with the NucleoSpin Gel and PCR Clean-up kit, then quantified by Qubit and quality-checked on an Agilent 2100 Bioanalyzer. Sequencing of the libraries was performed on an Illumina MiSeq with 600-cycle, single-indexed, paired-end runs. Regarding the original processing steps: Alignment and assembly of TRB reads were performed with MiXCR version 2.1.12 and the default MiXCR reference library. Each unique CDR3 nucleotide sequence defined a clone, and only productive sequences with at least two reads were analysed. Repertoire diversity was assessed by alpha-parameterized diversity profiles (alpha 0 to 5), including Shannon (alpha 1) and Simpson (alpha 2) indices, computed with an R script. Combinatorial TRB VJ usage was computed with the tcR package and compared between cohorts by principal component analysis with ade4. GLIPH clustering of TCRbeta CDR3s was carried out on cohort pairs matched by age and read depth, and cluster frequencies were compared by Wilcoxon test. The reads underwent TCRdb reprocessing, giving one record for each CDR3 protein sequence and no DNA. The V and J calls, along with clone size, are taken from TCRdb and not from the paper's own processing. The sample's table covers several thousand distinct CDR3 sequences. The ten largest account for about 26% of the sample.

The CDR3 runs 14 amino acids, cysteine and phenylalanine included. A DNA sequence was not provided. The CDR1 and CDR2 encoded by the germline V gene (reference sequence) are LNHDA and SQIVND. As regards this clonotype: Its antigen is currently not known.

Study-wide conclusions, independent of this receptor: Shifts in the TRB repertoire, including less even repertoires in secondary cytopenia and CLL, were mostly a reflection of lymphoma bias and not of autoimmunity. A lack of physiological T cell clusters in primary autoimmune cytopenia patients was suggested by GLIPH, as 51 clusters were found to be exclusive to healthy donors versus roughly 16 exclusive to patients. Around 3-fold more exclusive TRB clusters were observed in healthy donors than in active autoimmune hepatitis patients, consistent with an autoimmunity-wide signature. In the comparison of secondary cytopenia with CLL, the cluster-lack signature was not observed, apparently because the dominant lymphoma-associated repertoire masked the signature. The T cell clusters were defined only in silico, and the functional role of the clusters still needed to be validated experimentally.

Each sample's TRB amplification started from around 0.25 ug of peripheral blood genomic DNA, which corresponds to tens of thousands of genome equivalents. The V gene is TRBV19 and the J gene is TRBJ1-2; TCRdb indicates TRBD1, and absent DNA this call remains unverified. Input material: peripheral blood. The source of this sequence is a human donor with an autoimmune cytopenia or autoimmune hepatitis (not recorded which). CDR3 sequence: CASSIDPEVGGYTF.